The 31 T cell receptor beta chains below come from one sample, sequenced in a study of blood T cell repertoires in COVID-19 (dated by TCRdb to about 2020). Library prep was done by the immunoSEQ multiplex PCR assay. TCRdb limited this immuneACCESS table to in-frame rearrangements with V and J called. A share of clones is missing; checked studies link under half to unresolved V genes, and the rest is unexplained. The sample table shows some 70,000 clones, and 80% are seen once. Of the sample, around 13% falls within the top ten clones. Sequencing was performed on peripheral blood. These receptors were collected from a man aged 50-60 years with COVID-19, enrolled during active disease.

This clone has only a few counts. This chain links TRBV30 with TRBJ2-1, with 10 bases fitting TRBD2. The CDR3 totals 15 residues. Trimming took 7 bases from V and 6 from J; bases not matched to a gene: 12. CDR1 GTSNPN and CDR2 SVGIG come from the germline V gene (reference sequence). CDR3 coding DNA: TGTGCCTCCACCTTGGGGACTAGCGTCATCAATGAGCAGTTCTTC. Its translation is CASTLGTSVINEQFF.

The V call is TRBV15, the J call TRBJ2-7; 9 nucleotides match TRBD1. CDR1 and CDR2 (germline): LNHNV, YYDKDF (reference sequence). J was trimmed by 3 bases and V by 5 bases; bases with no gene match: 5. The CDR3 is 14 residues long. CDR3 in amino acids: CATSGTGLNYEQYF. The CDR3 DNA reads TGTGCCACCAGCGGGACAGGGTTAAACTACGAGCAGTACTTC. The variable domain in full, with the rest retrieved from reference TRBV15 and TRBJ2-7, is DAMVIQNPRYQVTQFGKPVTLSCSQTLNHNVMYWYQQKSSQAPKLLFHYYDKDFNNEADTPDNFQSRRPNTSFCFLDIRSPGLGDTAMYLCATSGTGLNYEQYFGPGTRLTVT.

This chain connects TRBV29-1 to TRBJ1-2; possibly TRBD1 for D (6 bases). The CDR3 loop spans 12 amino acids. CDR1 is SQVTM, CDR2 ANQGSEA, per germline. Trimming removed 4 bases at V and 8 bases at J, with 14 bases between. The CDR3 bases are TGCAGCGTTGGGGACATCTTGCTAGGCTACACCTTC. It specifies CSVGDILLGYTF.

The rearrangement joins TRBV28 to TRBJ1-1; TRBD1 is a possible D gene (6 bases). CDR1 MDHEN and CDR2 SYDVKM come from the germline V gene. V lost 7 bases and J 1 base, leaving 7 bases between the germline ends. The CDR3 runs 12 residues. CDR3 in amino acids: CASKDRNTEAFF. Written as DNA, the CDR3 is TGTGCCAGCAAGGACAGGAACACTGAAGCTTTCTTT. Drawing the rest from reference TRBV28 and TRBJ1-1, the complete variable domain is DVKVTQSSRYLVKRTGEKVFLECVQDMDHENMFWYRQDPGLGLRLIYFSYDVKMKEKGDIPEGYSVSREKKERFSLILESASTNQTSMYLCASKDRNTEAFFGQGTRLTVV.

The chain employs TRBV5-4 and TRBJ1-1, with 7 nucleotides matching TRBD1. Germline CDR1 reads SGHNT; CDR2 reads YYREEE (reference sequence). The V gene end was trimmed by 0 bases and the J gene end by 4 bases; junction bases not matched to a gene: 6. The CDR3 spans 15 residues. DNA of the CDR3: TGTGCCAGCAGCTTGGTCGACAGGGTGGGCACTGAAGCTTTCTTT. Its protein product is CASSLVDRVGTEAFF.

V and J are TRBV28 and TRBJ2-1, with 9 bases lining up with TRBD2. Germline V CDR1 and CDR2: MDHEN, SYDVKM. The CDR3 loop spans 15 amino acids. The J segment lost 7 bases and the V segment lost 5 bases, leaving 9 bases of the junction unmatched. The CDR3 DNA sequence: TGTGCCAGCAGTCCGAATAGCGGGAGAAGGAATGAGCAGTTCTTC. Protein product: CASSPNSGRRNEQFF.

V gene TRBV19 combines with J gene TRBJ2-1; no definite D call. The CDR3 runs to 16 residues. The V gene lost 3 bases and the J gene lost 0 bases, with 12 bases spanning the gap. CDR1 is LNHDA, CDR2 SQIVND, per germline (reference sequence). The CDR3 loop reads CASSIFANPSYNEQFF. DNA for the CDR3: TGTGCCAGTAGTATCTTCGCGAACCCCTCCTACAATGAGCAGTTCTTC.

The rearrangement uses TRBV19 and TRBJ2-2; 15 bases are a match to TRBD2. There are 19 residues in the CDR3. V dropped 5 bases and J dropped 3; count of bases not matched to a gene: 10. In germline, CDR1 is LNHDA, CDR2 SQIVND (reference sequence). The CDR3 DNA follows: TGTGCCAGTAGTGAACGGACTAGCGGGAGGGCCAGATACACCGGGGAGCTGTTTTTT. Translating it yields CASSERTSGRARYTGELFF.

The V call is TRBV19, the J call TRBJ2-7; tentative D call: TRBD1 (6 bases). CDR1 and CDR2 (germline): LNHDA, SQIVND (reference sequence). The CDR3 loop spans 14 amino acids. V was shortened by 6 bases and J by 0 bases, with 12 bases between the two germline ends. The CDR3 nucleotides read TGTGCCAGTAGACGGACAGCGGACTCCTACGAGCAGTACTTC. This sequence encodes CASRRTADSYEQYF.

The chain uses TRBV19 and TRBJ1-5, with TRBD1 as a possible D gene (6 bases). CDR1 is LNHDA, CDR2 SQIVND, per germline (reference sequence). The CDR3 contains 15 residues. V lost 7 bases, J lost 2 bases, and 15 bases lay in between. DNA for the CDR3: TGTGCCAGTACCCCTACAGGGTACGGCAATCAGCCCCAGCATTTT. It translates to CASTPTGYGNQPQHF.

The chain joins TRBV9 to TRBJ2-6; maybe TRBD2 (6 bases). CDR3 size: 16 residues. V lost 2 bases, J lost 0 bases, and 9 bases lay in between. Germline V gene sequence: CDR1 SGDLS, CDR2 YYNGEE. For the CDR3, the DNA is TGTGCCAGCAGCGTCGGGGGTCTCTCTGGGGCCAACGTCCTGACTTTC. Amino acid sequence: CASSVGGLSGANVLTF.

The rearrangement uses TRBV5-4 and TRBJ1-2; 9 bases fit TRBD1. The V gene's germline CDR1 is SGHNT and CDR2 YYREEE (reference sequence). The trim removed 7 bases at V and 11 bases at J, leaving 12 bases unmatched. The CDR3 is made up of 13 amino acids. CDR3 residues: CASFTGDRATYTF. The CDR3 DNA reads TGTGCCAGCTTTACCGGGGACAGGGCCACTTACACCTTC.

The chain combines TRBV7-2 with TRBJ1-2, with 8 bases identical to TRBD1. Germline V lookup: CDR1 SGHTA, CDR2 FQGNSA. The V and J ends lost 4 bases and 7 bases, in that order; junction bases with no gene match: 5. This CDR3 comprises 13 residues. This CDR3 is CASSSQGAAGYTF. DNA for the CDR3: TGTGCCAGCAGCTCCCAGGGGGCTGCTGGCTACACCTTC.

The CDR3 nucleotides read TGTGCCAGCAGCTTGGGGGGGGGACTAGCGGGAATCAACGAGCAGTACTTC. This sequence encodes CASSLGGGLAGINEQYF. V is TRBV5-4 and J is TRBJ2-7; TRBD2 aligns across 13 bases. V lost 0 bases to trimming and J lost 5 bases; unmatched junction nucleotides: 8. CDR1 and CDR2 from the germline V gene are SGHNT and YYREEE (reference sequence). The CDR3 extends over 17 amino acids.

CDR3 loop: CASSIPGAKNIQYF. As DNA, the CDR3 is TGTGCCAGTAGTATACCCGGGGCCAAAAACATTCAGTACTTC. The V gene is TRBV19, the J gene TRBJ2-4; no reliable D call. This CDR3 is 14 amino acids long. The germline V gene has CDR1 LNHDA and CDR2 SQIVND (reference sequence). V was trimmed by 2 bases and J by 1 base, leaving 6 bases between them. Combining the CDR3 with reference TRBV19 and TRBJ2-4 gives the whole variable domain DGGITQSPKYLFRKEGQNVTLSCEQNLNHDAMYWYRQDPGQGLRLIYYSQIVNDFQKGDIAEGYSVSREKKESFPLTVTSAQKNPTAFYLCASSIPGAKNIQYFGAGTRLSVL.

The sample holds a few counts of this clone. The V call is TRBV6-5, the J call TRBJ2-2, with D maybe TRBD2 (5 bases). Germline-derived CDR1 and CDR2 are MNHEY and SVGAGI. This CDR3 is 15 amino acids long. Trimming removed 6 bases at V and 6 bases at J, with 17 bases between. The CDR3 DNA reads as TGTGCCAGCAGCTCACCCCTGGGCGGGTCCGGGGAGCTGTTTTTT. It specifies CASSSPLGGSGELFF.

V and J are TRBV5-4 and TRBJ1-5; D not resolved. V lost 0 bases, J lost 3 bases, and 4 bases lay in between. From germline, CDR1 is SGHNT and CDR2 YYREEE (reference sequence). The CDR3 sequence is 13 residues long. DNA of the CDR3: TGTGCCAGCAGCTTGGGGGCCAATCAGCCCCAGCATTTT. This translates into CASSLGANQPQHF. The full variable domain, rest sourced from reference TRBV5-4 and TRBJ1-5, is ETGVTQSPTHLIKTRGQQVTLRCSSQSGHNTVSWYQQALGQGPQFIFQYYREEENGRGNFPPRFSGLQFPNYSSELNVNALELDDSALYLCASSLGANQPQHFGDGTRLSIL.

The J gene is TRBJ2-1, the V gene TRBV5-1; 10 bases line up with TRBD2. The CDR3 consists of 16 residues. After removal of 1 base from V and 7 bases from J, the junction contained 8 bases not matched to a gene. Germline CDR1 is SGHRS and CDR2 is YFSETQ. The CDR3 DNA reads TGCGCCAGCAGCTTGATTCCTAGCGGGAGAGGAAATGAGCAGTTCTTC. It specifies CASSLIPSGRGNEQFF.

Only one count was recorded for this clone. The CDR3 region is CASRRDTKNIQYF. DNA for the CDR3: TGTGCCAGCAGGCGGGATACCAAAAACATTCAGTACTTC. The chain carries TRBV6-6 and TRBJ2-4; weak D call: TRBD2 (6 bases). Germline V gives CDR1 MNHNY, CDR2 SVGAGI (reference sequence). CDR3 size: 13 residues. Trimming shortened V by 6 bases and J by 2 bases, and 8 bases separated the two germline ends.

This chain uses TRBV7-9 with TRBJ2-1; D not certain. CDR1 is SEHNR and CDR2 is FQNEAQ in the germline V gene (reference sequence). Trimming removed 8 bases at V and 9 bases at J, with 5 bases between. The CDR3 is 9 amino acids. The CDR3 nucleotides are TGTGCCAGCGGGCTTGAGCAGTTCTTC. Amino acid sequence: CASGLEQFF. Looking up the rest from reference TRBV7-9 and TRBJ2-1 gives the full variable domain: DTGVSQNPRHKITKRGQNVTFRCDPISEHNRLYWYRQTLGQGPEFLTYFQNEAQLEKSRLLSDRFSAERPKGSFSTLEIQRTEQGDSAMYLCASGLEQFFGPGTRLTVL.

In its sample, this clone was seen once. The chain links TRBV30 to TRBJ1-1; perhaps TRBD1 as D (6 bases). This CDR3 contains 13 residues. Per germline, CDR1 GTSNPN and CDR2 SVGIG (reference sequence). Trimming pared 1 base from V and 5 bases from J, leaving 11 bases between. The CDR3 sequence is CAWSERGGTEAFF. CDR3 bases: TGTGCCTGGAGTGAAAGGGGGGGAACTGAAGCTTTCTTT.

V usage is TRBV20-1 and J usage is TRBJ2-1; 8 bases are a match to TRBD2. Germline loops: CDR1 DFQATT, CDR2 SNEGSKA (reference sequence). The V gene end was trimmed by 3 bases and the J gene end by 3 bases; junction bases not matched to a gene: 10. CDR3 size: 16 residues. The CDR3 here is CSASPTTSAGYNEQFF. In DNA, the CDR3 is TGCAGTGCTAGTCCTACGACTAGCGCTGGCTACAATGAGCAGTTCTTC.

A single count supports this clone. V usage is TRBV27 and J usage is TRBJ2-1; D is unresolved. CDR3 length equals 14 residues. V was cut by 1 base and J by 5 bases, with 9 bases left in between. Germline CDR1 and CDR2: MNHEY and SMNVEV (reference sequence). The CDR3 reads CASSLYYTHNEQFF. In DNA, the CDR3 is TGTGCCAGCAGTTTATACTACACGCACAATGAGCAGTTCTTC.

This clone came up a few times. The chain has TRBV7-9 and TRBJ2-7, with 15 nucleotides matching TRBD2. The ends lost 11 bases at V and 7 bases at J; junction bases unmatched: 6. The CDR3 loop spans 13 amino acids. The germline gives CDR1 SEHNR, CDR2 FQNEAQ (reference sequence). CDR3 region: CAGGLAGGGEQYF. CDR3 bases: TGTGCCGGCGGACTAGCGGGAGGGGGAGAGCAGTACTTC.

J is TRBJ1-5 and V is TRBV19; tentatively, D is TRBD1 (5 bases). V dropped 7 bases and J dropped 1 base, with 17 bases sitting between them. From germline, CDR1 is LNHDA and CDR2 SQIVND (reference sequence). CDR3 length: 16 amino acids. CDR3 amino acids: CASTVPGRASNQPQHF. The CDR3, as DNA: TGTGCCAGTACCGTTCCAGGGAGGGCCAGCAATCAGCCCCAGCATTTT.

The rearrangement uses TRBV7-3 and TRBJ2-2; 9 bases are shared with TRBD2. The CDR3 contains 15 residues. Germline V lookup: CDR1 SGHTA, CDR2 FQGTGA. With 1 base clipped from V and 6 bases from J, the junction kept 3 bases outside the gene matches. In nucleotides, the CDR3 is TGTGCCAGCAGCTTAAGGGGACTAGCATCCGGGGAGCTGTTTTTT. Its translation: CASSLRGLASGELFF.

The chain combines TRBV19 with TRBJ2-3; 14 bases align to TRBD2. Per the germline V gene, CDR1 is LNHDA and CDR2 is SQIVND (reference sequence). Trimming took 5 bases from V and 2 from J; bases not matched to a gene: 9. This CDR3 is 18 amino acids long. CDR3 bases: TGTGCCAGTAGTCCTACTGGACTAGCGGGAGGACCCACAGATACGCAGTATTTT. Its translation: CASSPTGLAGGPTDTQYF.

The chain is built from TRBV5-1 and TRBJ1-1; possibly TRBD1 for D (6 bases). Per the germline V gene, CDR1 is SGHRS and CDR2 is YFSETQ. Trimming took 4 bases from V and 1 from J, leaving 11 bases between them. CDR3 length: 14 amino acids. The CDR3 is CASSLDRTNTEAFF. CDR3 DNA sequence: TGCGCCAGCAGCCTAGACAGGACGAACACTGAAGCTTTCTTT.

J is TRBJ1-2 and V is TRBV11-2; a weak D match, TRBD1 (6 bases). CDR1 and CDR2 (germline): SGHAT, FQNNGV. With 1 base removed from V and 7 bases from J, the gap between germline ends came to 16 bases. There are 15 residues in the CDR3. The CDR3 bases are TGTGCCAGCAGCTTAGTACAGTCCCCAGGGGTTGGCTACACCTTC. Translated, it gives CASSLVQSPGVGYTF.

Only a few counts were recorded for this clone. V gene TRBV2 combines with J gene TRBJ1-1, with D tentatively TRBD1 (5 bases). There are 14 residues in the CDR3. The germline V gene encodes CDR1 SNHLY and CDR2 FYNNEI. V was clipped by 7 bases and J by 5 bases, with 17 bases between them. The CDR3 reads CASKGLNAKTEAFF. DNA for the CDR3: TGTGCCAGCAAGGGGTTAAATGCGAAAACTGAAGCTTTCTTT.

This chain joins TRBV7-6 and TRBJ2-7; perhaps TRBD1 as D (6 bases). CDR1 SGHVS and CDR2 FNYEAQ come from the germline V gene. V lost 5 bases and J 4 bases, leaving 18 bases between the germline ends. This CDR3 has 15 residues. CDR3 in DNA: TGTGCCAGCAGCCTCCTTACAGGGATAGGTTACGAGCAGTACTTC. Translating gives CASSLLTGIGYEQYF.